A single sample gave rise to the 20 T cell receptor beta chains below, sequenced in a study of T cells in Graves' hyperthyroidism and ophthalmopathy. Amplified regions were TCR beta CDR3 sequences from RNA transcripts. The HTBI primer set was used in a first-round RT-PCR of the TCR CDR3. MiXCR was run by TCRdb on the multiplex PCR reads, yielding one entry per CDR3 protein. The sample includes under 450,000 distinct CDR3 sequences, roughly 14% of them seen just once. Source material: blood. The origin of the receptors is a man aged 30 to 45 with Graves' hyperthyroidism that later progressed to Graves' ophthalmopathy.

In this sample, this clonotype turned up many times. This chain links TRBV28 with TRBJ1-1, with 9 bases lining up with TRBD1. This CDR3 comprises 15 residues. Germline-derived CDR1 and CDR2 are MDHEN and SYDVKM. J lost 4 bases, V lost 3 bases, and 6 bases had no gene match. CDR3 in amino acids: CASSFQGQGVTEAFF. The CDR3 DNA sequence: TGTGCCAGCAGTTTTCAGGGACAGGGAGTCACTGAAGCTTTCTTT.

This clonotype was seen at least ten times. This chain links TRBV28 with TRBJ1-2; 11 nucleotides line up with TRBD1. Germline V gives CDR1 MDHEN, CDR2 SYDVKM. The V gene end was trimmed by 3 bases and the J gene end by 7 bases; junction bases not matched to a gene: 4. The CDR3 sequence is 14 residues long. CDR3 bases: TGTGCCAGCAGTTTCGGACAGGGGGCACGTGGCTACACCTTC. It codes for CASSFGQGARGYTF.

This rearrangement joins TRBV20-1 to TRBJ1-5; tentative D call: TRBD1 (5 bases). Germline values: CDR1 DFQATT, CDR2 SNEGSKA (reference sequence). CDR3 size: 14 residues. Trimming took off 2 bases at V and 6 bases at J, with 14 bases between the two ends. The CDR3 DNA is TGCAGTGCTAGAACCGACACCGGGGGTCAGCCCCAGCATTTT. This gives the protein CSARTDTGGQPQHF.

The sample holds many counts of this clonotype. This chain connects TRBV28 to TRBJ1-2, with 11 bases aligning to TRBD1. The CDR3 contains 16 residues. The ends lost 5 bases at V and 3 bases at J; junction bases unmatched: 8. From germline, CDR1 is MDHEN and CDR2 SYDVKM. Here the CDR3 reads CASSLRDRGIYYGYTF. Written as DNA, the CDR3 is TGTGCCAGCAGTCTCAGGGACAGGGGGATTTACTATGGCTACACCTTC.

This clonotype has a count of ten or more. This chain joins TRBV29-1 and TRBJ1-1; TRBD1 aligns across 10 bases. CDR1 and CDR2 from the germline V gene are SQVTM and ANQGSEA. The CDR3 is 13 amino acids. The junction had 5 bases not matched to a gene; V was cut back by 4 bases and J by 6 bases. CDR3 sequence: CSVATGGSAEAFF. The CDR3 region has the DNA TGCAGCGTTGCGACAGGGGGCTCGGCTGAAGCTTTCTTT.

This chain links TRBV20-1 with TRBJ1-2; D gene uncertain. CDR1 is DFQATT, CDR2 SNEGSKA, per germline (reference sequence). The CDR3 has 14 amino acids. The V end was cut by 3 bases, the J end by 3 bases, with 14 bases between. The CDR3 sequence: CSARVGQEYYGYTF. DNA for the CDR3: TGCAGTGCTAGGGTTGGTCAGGAGTACTATGGCTACACCTTC.

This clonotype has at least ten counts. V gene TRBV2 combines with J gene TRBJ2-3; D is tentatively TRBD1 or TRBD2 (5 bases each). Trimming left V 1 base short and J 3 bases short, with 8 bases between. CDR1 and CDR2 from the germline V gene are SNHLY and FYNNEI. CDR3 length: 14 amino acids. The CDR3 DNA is TGTGCCAGCAGTGAAGTCTGGGGGACAGATACGCAGTATTTT. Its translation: CASSEVWGTDTQYF.

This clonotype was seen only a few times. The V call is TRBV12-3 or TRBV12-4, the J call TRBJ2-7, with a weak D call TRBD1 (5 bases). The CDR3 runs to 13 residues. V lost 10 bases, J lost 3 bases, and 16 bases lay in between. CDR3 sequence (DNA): TGTGCCAACAGGCCCCTTGGGAACTACGAGCAGTACTTC. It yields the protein CANRPLGNYEQYF.

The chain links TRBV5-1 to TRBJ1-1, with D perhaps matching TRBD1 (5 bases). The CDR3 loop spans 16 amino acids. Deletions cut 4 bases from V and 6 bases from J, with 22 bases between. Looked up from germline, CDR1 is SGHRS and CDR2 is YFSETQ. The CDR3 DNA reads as TGCGCCAGCAGCGCGAATTTGTGGGGGGAGTCGGCTGAAGCTTTCTTT. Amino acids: CASSANLWGESAEAFF.

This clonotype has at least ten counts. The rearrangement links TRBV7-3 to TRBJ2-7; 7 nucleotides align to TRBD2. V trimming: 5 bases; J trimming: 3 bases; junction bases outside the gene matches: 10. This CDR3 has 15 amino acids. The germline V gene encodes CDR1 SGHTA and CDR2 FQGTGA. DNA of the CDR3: TGTGCCAGCAGCAACACCTGGACTAGAGTCTACGAGCAGTACTTC. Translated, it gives CASSNTWTRVYEQYF.

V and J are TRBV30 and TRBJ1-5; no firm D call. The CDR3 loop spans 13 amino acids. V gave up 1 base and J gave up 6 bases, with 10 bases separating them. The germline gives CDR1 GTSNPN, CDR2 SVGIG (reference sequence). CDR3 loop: CAWSDEGRQPQHF. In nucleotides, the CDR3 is TGTGCCTGGAGTGATGAGGGCCGTCAGCCCCAGCATTTT.

CDR3 DNA sequence: TGTGCCAGCTCACCCTTACAGGGGGGCACAGATACGCAGTATTTT. This encodes CASSPLQGGTDTQYF. V gene TRBV18 combines with J gene TRBJ2-3; 8 nucleotides line up with TRBD1. Trimming took 3 bases from V and 1 from J; bases not matched to a gene: 3. This CDR3 has 15 amino acids. Germline CDR1 and CDR2: KGHSH and LQKENI.

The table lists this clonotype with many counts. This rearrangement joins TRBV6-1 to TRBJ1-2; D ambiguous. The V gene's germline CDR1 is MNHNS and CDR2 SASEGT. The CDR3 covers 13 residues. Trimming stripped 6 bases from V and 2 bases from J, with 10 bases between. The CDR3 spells CASSLNTNYGYTF. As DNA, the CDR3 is TGTGCCAGCAGCCTTAATACGAACTATGGCTACACCTTC.

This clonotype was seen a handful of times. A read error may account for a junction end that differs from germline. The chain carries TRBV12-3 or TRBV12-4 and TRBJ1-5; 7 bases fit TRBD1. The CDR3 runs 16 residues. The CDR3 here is CTSSFSLTGMDQPQHF. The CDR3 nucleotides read TGTACCAGCAGTTTTTCCCTGACAGGGATGGATCAGCCCCAGCATTTT.

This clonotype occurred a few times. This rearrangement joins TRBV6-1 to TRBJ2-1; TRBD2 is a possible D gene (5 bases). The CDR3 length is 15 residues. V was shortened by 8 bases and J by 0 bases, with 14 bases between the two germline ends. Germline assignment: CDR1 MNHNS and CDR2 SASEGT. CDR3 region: CASCLDSSSYNEQFF. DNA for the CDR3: TGTGCCAGCTGCTTGGACTCTAGCTCCTACAATGAGCAGTTCTTC.

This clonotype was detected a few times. CDR3 loop: CASSLVYSNQPQHF. The CDR3 region has the DNA TGTGCCAGCAGCCTTGTATATAGCAATCAGCCCCAGCATTTT. The chain is built from TRBV28 and TRBJ1-5; no reliable D call. CDR1 is MDHEN and CDR2 is SYDVKM in the germline V gene. The CDR3 has 14 amino acids. V gave up 6 bases and J gave up 0 bases, with 9 bases separating them.

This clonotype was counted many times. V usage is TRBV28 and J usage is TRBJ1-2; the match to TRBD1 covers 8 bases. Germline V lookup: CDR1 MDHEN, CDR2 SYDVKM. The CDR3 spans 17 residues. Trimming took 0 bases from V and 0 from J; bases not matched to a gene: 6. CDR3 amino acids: CASSLWQGALTNYGYTF. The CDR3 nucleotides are TGTGCCAGCAGTTTATGGCAGGGGGCGCTGACTAACTATGGCTACACCTTC.

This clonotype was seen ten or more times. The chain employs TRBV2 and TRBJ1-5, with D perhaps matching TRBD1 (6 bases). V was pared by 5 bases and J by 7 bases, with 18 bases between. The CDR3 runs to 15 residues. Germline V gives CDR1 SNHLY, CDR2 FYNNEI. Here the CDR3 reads CASSKVTGSGQPQHF. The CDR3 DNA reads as TGTGCCAGCAGTAAGGTCACAGGGTCCGGGCAGCCCCAGCATTTT.

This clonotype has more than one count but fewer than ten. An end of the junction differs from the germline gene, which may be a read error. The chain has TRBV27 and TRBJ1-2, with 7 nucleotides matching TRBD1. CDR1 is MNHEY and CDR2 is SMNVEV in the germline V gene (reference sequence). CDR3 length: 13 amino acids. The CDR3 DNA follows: TGTGCCAGCAGTTTGAGACAGGGCGGTGGCCACACCTTC. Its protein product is CASSLRQGGGHTF.

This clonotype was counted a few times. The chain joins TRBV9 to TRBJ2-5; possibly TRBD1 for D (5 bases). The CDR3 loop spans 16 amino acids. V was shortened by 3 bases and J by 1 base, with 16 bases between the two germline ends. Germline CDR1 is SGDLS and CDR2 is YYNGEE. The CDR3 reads CASSDSLGQGQETQYF. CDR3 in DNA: TGTGCCAGCAGCGACTCTTTGGGGCAGGGCCAAGAGACCCAGTACTTC.